A single sample is the source of the 22 T cell receptor beta chains below, sequenced in a study of radiotherapy plus CTLA-4 blockade in lung cancer. Using immunoSEQ multiplex PCR, the repertoire was profiled, and TCRdb retains in-frame clones only, with some absent. This sample has 100,000 or so clones, with about 85% found just once. This specimen was peripheral blood, taken from a patient treated with radiotherapy plus ipilimumab. These TCRs come from a human donor with non-small cell lung cancer that progressed on radiotherapy plus ipilimumab.

This chain links TRBV4-3 with TRBJ2-5; 11 nucleotides match TRBD2. The J call may be mistaken, given a closer DNA end match to TRBJ2-7. Germline V gene data show CDR1 as LGHNA and CDR2 as YSLEER. This CDR3 comprises 17 residues. CDR3 nucleotides: TGCGCCAGCAGCCAGTTGACTAGCGGGGTCACCCATTACGAGCAGTACTTC. This encodes CASSQLTSGVTHYEQYF.

CDR3 region: CASSQGTSGLTDTQYF. CDR3 coding DNA: TGCGCCAGCAGCCAGGGGACTAGCGGGCTCACAGATACGCAGTATTTT. The chain has TRBV5-1 and TRBJ2-3; 12 bases map to TRBD2. V shed 4 bases and J 2 bases; nucleotides not matched to a gene: 5. This CDR3 is 16 amino acids long. Germline V gene lookup returns CDR1 SGHRS and CDR2 YFSETQ.

This clone was observed a single time. J is TRBJ1-4 and V is TRBV30; TRBD1 agrees at 8 bases. The CDR3 consists of 15 residues. The trim removed 1 base at V and 7 bases at J, leaving 8 bases unmatched. Germline CDR1 is GTSNPN and CDR2 is SVGIG (reference sequence). CDR3 in DNA: TGTGCCTGGAGTGGTCAGGGGGCGTTGGGTGAAAAACTGTTTTTT. It encodes CAWSGQGALGEKLFF.

This sequence joins TRBV6-5 and TRBJ2-3; 8 bases agree with TRBD2. V trimming: 0 bases; J trimming: 3 bases; junction bases outside the gene matches: 2. Germline V gene lookup returns CDR1 MNHEY and CDR2 SVGAGI. The CDR3 consists of 15 residues. The DNA for the CDR3 is TGTGCCAGCAGTTACTCTGGCGGGAGGACAGATACGCAGTATTTT. It translates to CASSYSGGRTDTQYF.

Worth noting for this clone: Other nucleotide sequences from this sample produce the same CDR3. The chain carries TRBV18 and TRBJ1-1, with D perhaps matching TRBD1 (5 bases). The germline V gene has CDR1 KGHSH and CDR2 LQKENI. V lost 2 bases and J 5 bases, leaving 9 bases between the germline ends. The CDR3 contains 13 residues. CDR3 bases: TGTGCCAGCTCACCAAGTGGGGGAACTGAAGCTTTCTTT. The encoded protein is CASSPSGGTEAFF.

The V call is TRBV5-1, the J call TRBJ2-7; TRBD2 aligns across 10 bases. Germline CDR1 reads SGHRS; CDR2 reads YFSETQ. CDR3 size: 15 residues. After removal of 4 bases from V and 0 bases from J, the junction contained 4 bases not matched to a gene. The CDR3 region has the DNA TGCGCCAGCAGCGGTAGCGGGGGGTCCTCCTACGAGCAGTACTTC. This codes for CASSGSGGSSYEQYF.

This clone was detected only once. The chain employs TRBV6-5 and TRBJ2-7; D gene unclear. This CDR3 region has 15 residues. V lost 0 bases to trimming and J lost 0 bases, with 9 bases between them. Germline CDR1 and CDR2: MNHEY and SVGAGI. The CDR3 loop is CASSYSVPSSYEQYF. For the CDR3, the DNA is TGTGCCAGCAGTTACTCAGTACCGAGCTCCTACGAGCAGTACTTC.

A word on this clone: At one end the junction does not follow the germline gene, possibly because of a read error. The rearrangement uses TRBV18 and TRBJ1-2; 11 bases fit TRBD1. Germline assignment: CDR1 KGHSH and CDR2 LQKENI. The CDR3 loop spans 18 amino acids. The CDR3 nucleotides read TGTGCCAGCTCCCCACCTCCGGACAGGGGGCAAAAGGACTATGGCTACACCTTC. It codes for CASSPPPDRGQKDYGYTF.

This clone was seen a handful of times. This CDR3 is CASSGFYSNQPQHF. The CDR3 DNA follows: TGTGCCAGCAGCGGCTTCTATAGCAATCAGCCCCAGCATTTT. The chain is built from TRBV7-2 and TRBJ1-5; D gene uncertain. From germline, CDR1 is SGHTA and CDR2 FQGNSA. This CDR3 spans 14 amino acids. The V end lost 5 bases, the J end lost 0 bases, and 8 bases lay between the germline ends.

On this clone: The same CDR3 also results from other DNA sequences found in this sample. The chain combines TRBV7-2 with TRBJ2-3, with unresolved D. Germline CDR1 and CDR2: SGHTA and FQGNSA. The CDR3 has 13 residues. Trimming removed 3 bases from V and 1 base from J, with 5 bases in between. DNA for the CDR3: TGTGCCAGCAGCTTCTCTGGCACAGATACGCAGTATTTT. Its translation is CASSFSGTDTQYF.

The J gene is TRBJ1-4, the V gene TRBV5-8; 8 bases fit TRBD1. CDR3 length equals 15 residues. V lost 4 bases to trimming and J lost 3 bases; unmatched junction nucleotides: 5. The V gene's germline CDR1 is SGHTS and CDR2 YDEGEE. CDR3 in amino acids: CASSRTGRANEKLFF. CDR3 coding DNA: TGTGCCAGCAGCCGGACAGGGAGGGCTAATGAAAAACTGTTTTTT.

This chain connects TRBV27 to TRBJ2-3, with 7 bases identical to TRBD1. V lost 6 bases to trimming and J lost 2 bases; unmatched junction nucleotides: 5. The germline CDR1 and CDR2 sequences are MNHEY and SMNVEV (reference sequence). The CDR3 is 14 amino acids. The CDR3 bases are TGTGCCAGCAGACCCGGGACAGTCACAGATACGCAGTATTTT. It specifies CASRPGTVTDTQYF.

This chain connects TRBV28 to TRBJ1-2; no clear D. Per germline, CDR1 MDHEN and CDR2 SYDVKM. Trimming cost V 1 base and J 8 bases, with 17 bases left between them. The CDR3 is 15 amino acids. CDR3 DNA sequence: TGTGCCAGCAGTTTATATGGAGGTCGGATTGGAGGCTACACCTTC. Residues: CASSLYGGRIGGYTF.

The genes are TRBV6-6 and TRBJ1-5, with D maybe TRBD1 (6 bases). The ends were cut back, 7 bases at V and 2 bases at J, with 15 bases in the middle. In germline, CDR1 is MNHNY, CDR2 SVGAGI (reference sequence). There are 15 residues in the CDR3. The CDR3 bases are TGTGCCAGCATGGGGGCAGGGGTCGGCAATCAGCCCCAGCATTTT. This gives the protein CASMGAGVGNQPQHF.

There are a few counts of this clone. This chain connects TRBV19 to TRBJ2-2; D call uncertain. Trimming pared 5 bases from V and 10 bases from J, leaving 14 bases between. Germline CDR1 is LNHDA and CDR2 is SQIVND (reference sequence). The CDR3 is 13 residues long. The CDR3 coding sequence is TGTGCCAGTAGTCTGACAATGGGTCAGGAGCTGTTTTTT. Translated, it gives CASSLTMGQELFF.

The V and J genes are TRBV7-9 and TRBJ2-2, with no clear D. Germline V gene data show CDR1 as SEHNR and CDR2 as FQNEAQ (reference sequence). The CDR3 contains 14 residues. V was clipped by 5 bases and J by 5 bases, with 12 bases between them. CDR3 sequence (DNA): TGTGCCAGCAGCCGTTTAGAGGTTACCGGGGAGCTGTTTTTT. Translation: CASSRLEVTGELFF.

V and J are TRBV13 and TRBJ1-2, with TRBD1 identical over 9 bases. V shed 0 bases and J 1 base; nucleotides not matched to a gene: 3. This CDR3 comprises 16 residues. From germline, CDR1 is PRHDT and CDR2 FYEKMQ (reference sequence). DNA for the CDR3: TGTGCCAGCAGCTTAGGTGGGGACAGGGTTAACTATGGCTACACCTTC. This translates into CASSLGGDRVNYGYTF.

The chain is built from TRBV28 and TRBJ2-6; TRBD1 agrees at 7 bases. The CDR3 is made up of 16 amino acids. Germline V lookup: CDR1 MDHEN, CDR2 SYDVKM. J gave up 4 bases and V 5 bases, and 8 bases lay outside the gene matches. The CDR3 sequence is CASSTYRGPGANVLTF. The DNA for the CDR3 is TGTGCCAGCAGTACCTACAGGGGACCCGGGGCCAACGTCCTGACTTTC. Supplemented by reference TRBV28 and TRBJ2-6, the full variable domain reads DVKVTQSSRYLVKRTGEKVFLECVQDMDHENMFWYRQDPGLGLRLIYFSYDVKMKEKGDIPEGYSVSREKKERFSLILESASTNQTSMYLCASSTYRGPGANVLTFGAGSRLTVL.

The chain has TRBV7-9 and TRBJ2-5, with D perhaps matching TRBD2 (5 bases). The CDR3 is made up of 15 amino acids. With 0 bases removed from V and 6 bases from J, the gap between germline ends came to 14 bases. The germline gives CDR1 SEHNR, CDR2 FQNEAQ (reference sequence). The CDR3 DNA follows: TGTGCCAGCAGCTTAGCCAGCGGACTCAAGAAGACCCAGTACTTC. It specifies CASSLASGLKKTQYF. Full variable domain (missing parts from reference TRBV7-9 and TRBJ2-5): DTGVSQNPRHKITKRGQNVTFRCDPISEHNRLYWYRQTLGQGPEFLTYFQNEAQLEKSRLLSDRFSAERPKGSFSTLEIQRTEQGDSAMYLCASSLASGLKKTQYFGPGTRLLVL.

This clone was detected only a few times. The chain recombines TRBV27 with TRBJ1-2; no firm D call. This CDR3 spans 11 amino acids. CDR1 is MNHEY and CDR2 is SMNVEV in the germline V gene (reference sequence). With 5 bases removed from V and 8 bases from J, the gap between germline ends came to 9 bases. This CDR3 reads CASSNSGGYTF. CDR3 nucleotide sequence: TGTGCCAGCAGTAACAGCGGCGGCTACACCTTC.

This clone was picked up one time. The gene calls are TRBV28 and TRBJ1-1; TRBD1 matches 8 bases. CDR3 length: 15 residues. V shed 3 bases, J shed 6 bases, and the junction held 9 bases outside the gene matches. Germline V gene sequence: CDR1 MDHEN, CDR2 SYDVKM. CDR3: CASSFPGQGYPEAFF. In DNA form, the CDR3 reads TGTGCCAGCAGTTTCCCCGGACAGGGCTATCCTGAAGCTTTCTTT.

The CDR3 nucleotides read TGTGCCAGCAGCTTAGCTGAACTGATGTCCTCCTACAATGAGCAGTTCTTC. Amino acid sequence: CASSLAELMSSYNEQFF. This chain joins TRBV7-9 and TRBJ2-1; unclear D gene. V lost 0 bases to trimming and J lost 0 bases, with 12 bases between them. From germline, CDR1 is SEHNR and CDR2 FQNEAQ (reference sequence). This CDR3 has 17 amino acids.